This entry describes one T cell receptor beta chain. Its matching antigen is unknown. Reverse transcription of extracted RNA yielded cDNA, which provided the sequencing template. Generated by immunoSEQ multiplex PCR, the TCRdb table keeps only in-frame clones and is missing some. The table includes fewer than 200,000 clones, roughly 60% detected once. As to treatment: oral pan-JAK inhibitor, 5-10 mg twice daily. The entry originates in a study of CD8+ T cells in alopecia areata. At the level of the study: Treated individuals took tofacitinib by mouth, 5 to 10 mg twice daily. The study gave tofacitinib for 6 to 18 months, then 6 months off drug. By percentage of affected scalp area, the severity of treated patients was scored. Findings of the study overall: Lesional scalp, especially alopecia totalis/universalis, showed higher clonality than normal scalp.

Germline assignment: CDR1 SGHVS and CDR2 FNYEAQ. The CDR3 is 17 amino acids. V dropped 5 bases and J dropped 6; count of bases not matched to a gene: 16. This sequence joins TRBV7-6 and TRBJ2-7; 10 bases are a match to TRBD1. Sequencing was performed on CD4+ T cells sorted from blood, taken at week 24, from a patient treated with tofacitinib. The sequence came from a human donor with alopecia areata. The CDR3 is CASSPRPPGQGRSEQYF. The CDR3 nucleotides read TGTGCCAGCAGCCCCCGACCCCCGGGACAGGGGCGGTCCGAGCAGTACTTC.